This TCR beta chain was identified during a study of blood T cell repertoires in COVID-19. For the study at large: Sources were T cells, B-cell-depleted T cells, or PBMCs; the material itself was cDNA or gDNA.

The CDR3 totals 14 residues. V lost 6 bases to trimming and J lost 4 bases, with 16 bases between them. Germline V gene lookup returns CDR1 SGDLS and CDR2 YYNGEE. Some clones are missing from TCRdb's copy, which holds only in-frame ones; the method was immunoSEQ multiplex PCR. The data show approximately 380,000 clones, 90% to 95% seen once. Participants' reported clinical history set cohort assignment. This sequence joins TRBV9 and TRBJ1-1; a weak D match, TRBD1 (6 bases). Input material: PBMCs or T cells enriched from blood (not recorded which). This sequence was found in a woman between 40 and 55 years old who had been exposed to COVID-19. CDR3 coding DNA: TGTGCCAGCACCCCTACCGGGACATCCACTGAAGCTTTCTTT. Translation: CASTPTGTSTEAFF.